This T cell receptor beta chain was sequenced during a study of response to subunit inactivated influenza vaccine. V lost 4 bases to trimming and J lost 6 bases; unmatched junction nucleotides: 3. Germline V gene lookup returns CDR1 SQVTM and CDR2 ANQGSEA. This CDR3 is 12 amino acids long. Study-level results: Few new T cells, the authors suggested, are recruited by each seasonal influenza vaccination.

This clonotype was counted a few times. Its antigen is as yet unknown. TCRdb itself ran the RT-PCR reads through MiXCR, one entry per CDR3 protein. The table has 800,000 or so distinct CDR3 sequences, roughly 20% seen once. The genes are TRBV29-1 and TRBJ2-7; 10 bases are a match to TRBD1. The starting material was PBMCs from blood, obtained 5 days after vaccination. The sequence derives from a man over 45 who received an inactivated influenza vaccine. The CDR3 here is CSVGTGGSEQYF. The CDR3 DNA reads as TGCAGCGTTGGGACAGGGGGATCCGAGCAGTACTTC.